This TCR beta chain derives from a study of T cell responses to AZD1222 COVID-19 vaccine. Study-wide points: Spike-spanning, vaccine-associated CD4 TCRs were dominant at 160-218 and 743-854. Once two AZD1222 doses were given, Spike-specific TCR breadth and depth went up. The number of AZD1222 recipients seropositive at baseline was only five to seven. Most donors were white British, females outnumbered males, and clonal diversity was possibly underestimated.

Sequenced by immunoSEQ multiplex PCR; TCRdb stores in-frame clones only, minus some. The table shows 120,000 to 150,000 clones, with more than 75% occurring only once. This clone came up a few times. The antigen is not known. The CDR3 covers 12 residues. V lost 4 bases, J lost 12 bases, and 16 bases lay in between. Sequencing used peripheral blood, obtained 28 days after the second AZD1222 dose. The TCR comes from an adult who received the AZD1222 COVID-19 vaccine. The rearrangement uses TRBV12-3 or TRBV12-4 and TRBJ2-7; a possible D gene is TRBD2 (6 bases). In DNA form, the CDR3 reads TGTGCCAGCAGTTCGGGACTTCGGGTGGGGTACTTC. It encodes CASSSGLRVGYF.